What follows are 17 T cell receptor beta chains derived from one specimen sequenced in a study of PD-1 blockade in mismatch repair-deficient tumors (dated by TCRdb to the late 2010s). Library creation used the immunoSEQ multiplex PCR assay. TCRdb obtained this table from immuneACCESS and retained in-frame rearrangements with V and J assigned. These tables miss some clones; where compared with another copy, unresolved V genes account for less than half of the shortfall, and the remainder is unexplained. This sample holds around 100,000 clones; 82% were observed only once. The top ten constitute 6.3% of the sample. Here the sequenced sample was peripheral blood, taken less than 37 weeks after starting pembrolizumab. The receptors come from an adult with mismatch repair-deficient cancer.

The chain joins TRBV12-2 to TRBJ2-7; the D segment call TRBD1 is taken from the table without a DNA check. TRBV12-2 is deemed a pseudogene. The CDR3 covers 16 residues. The CDR3 here is CASRPREDWDRHEQYF. DNA of the CDR3: TGTGCAAGTCGCCCCCGTGAGGACTGGGACAGGCACGAGCAGTACTTC.

This chain uses TRBV28 with TRBJ1-4; TRBD1 agrees at 7 bases. There are 15 residues in the CDR3. Germline V gives CDR1 MDHEN, CDR2 SYDVKM. The J segment lost 8 bases and the V segment lost 6 bases, leaving 12 bases of the junction unmatched. The CDR3 loop is CASSPNRGGSEKLFF. CDR3 sequence (DNA): TGTGCCAGCAGCCCTAACAGGGGAGGGTCGGAAAAACTGTTTTTT.

The chain recombines TRBV6-5 with TRBJ2-3; D not resolved. The germline CDR1 and CDR2 sequences are MNHEY and SVGAGI. The CDR3 extends over 12 amino acids. The ends were cut back, 4 bases at V and 1 base at J, with 3 bases in the middle. The CDR3 loop reads CASSSGTDTQYF. In DNA, the CDR3 is TGTGCCAGCAGTTCGGGCACAGATACGCAGTATTTT.

The gene calls are TRBV19 and TRBJ1-4; 11 positions agree with TRBD1. The J segment lost 7 bases and the V segment lost 7 bases, leaving 8 bases of the junction unmatched. This CDR3 contains 15 residues. Germline CDR1 reads LNHDA; CDR2 reads SQIVND (reference sequence). The CDR3 DNA reads TGTGCCAGTACCCTCCCGGGGACAGGGGGTGAAAAACTGTTTTTT. Its translation: CASTLPGTGGEKLFF. The entire variable domain, with the rest obtained from reference TRBV19 and TRBJ1-4, is as follows: DGGITQSPKYLFRKEGQNVTLSCEQNLNHDAMYWYRQDPGQGLRLIYYSQIVNDFQKGDIAEGYSVSREKKESFPLTVTSAQKNPTAFYLCASTLPGTGGEKLFFGSGTQLSVL.

Written as DNA, the CDR3 is TGTGCCTGGAGTACTCCCGGGACAGGGCTCAATGAGCAGTTCTTC. Translating it yields CAWSTPGTGLNEQFF. The V and J genes are TRBV30 and TRBJ2-1, with 9 bases identical to TRBD1. V lost 2 bases and J lost 6; bases outside the gene matches: 8. Germline CDR1 and CDR2: GTSNPN and SVGIG (reference sequence). The CDR3 contains 15 residues.

J is TRBJ2-2 and V is TRBV10-3; 7 positions match TRBD2. The CDR3 runs 16 residues. Germline V gene lookup returns CDR1 ENHRY and CDR2 SYGVKD. V lost 4 bases, J lost 4 bases, and 9 bases stayed unmatched. In DNA form, the CDR3 reads TGTGCCATCAGTGGCTACCGGGGCGGGAGCACCGGGGAGCTGTTTTTT. This sequence encodes CAISGYRGGSTGELFF.

V and J are TRBV28 and TRBJ2-7; D is unclear. The CDR3 consists of 13 residues. V was shortened by 5 bases and J by 4 bases, with 12 bases between the two germline ends. CDR1 MDHEN and CDR2 SYDVKM come from the germline V gene. The CDR3 region is CASSAPYLYEQYF. The DNA of the CDR3 is TGTGCCAGCAGTGCCCCTTACCTGTACGAGCAGTACTTC.

This chain joins TRBV6-5 and TRBJ2-1; possibly TRBD2 for D (7 bases). This CDR3 has 13 amino acids. The germline CDR1 and CDR2 sequences are MNHEY and SVGAGI. Trimming took 5 bases from V and 7 from J, leaving 12 bases between them. The CDR3 loop is CASSGTLANEQFF. The CDR3 bases are TGTGCCAGCAGTGGGACACTAGCGAATGAGCAGTTCTTC.

The CDR3 here is CASSPQGGGETQYF. DNA of the CDR3: TGTGCCAGCAGCCCCCAGGGGGGGGGAGAGACCCAGTACTTC. This chain links TRBV9 with TRBJ2-5; D could derive from TRBD1 or TRBD2 (7 bases each). The CDR3 covers 14 residues. V lost 4 bases and J 4 bases, leaving 14 bases between the germline ends. Germline CDR1 is SGDLS and CDR2 is YYNGEE.

J is TRBJ2-1 and V is TRBV27; maybe TRBD2 (7 bases). Per germline, CDR1 MNHEY and CDR2 SMNVEV (reference sequence). The V end lost 7 bases, the J end lost 0 bases, and 10 bases lay between the germline ends. The CDR3 runs to 14 residues. As DNA, the CDR3 is TGTGCCAGCATGGGGGGGCTCTCCTACAATGAGCAGTTCTTC. Translating it yields CASMGGLSYNEQFF.

The gene calls are TRBV29-1 and TRBJ2-3; D is unclear. Germline lookup yields CDR1 SQVTM and CDR2 ANQGSEA. The germline V and J ends were trimmed by 6 bases and 2 bases, with 15 bases remaining between them. This CDR3 is 14 amino acids long. CDR3 coding DNA: TGCAGCGTCCGCCTCATCCAAGACACAGATACGCAGTATTTT. Encoded protein: CSVRLIQDTDTQYF.

V and J are TRBV11-2 and TRBJ1-1; D is unresolved. The CDR3 has 15 residues. The V end was cut by 0 bases, the J end by 2 bases, with 10 bases between. Germline CDR1 and CDR2: SGHAT and FQNNGV. CDR3 protein: CASSLDPAANTEAFF. CDR3 DNA sequence: TGTGCCAGCAGCTTAGATCCGGCAGCCAACACTGAAGCTTTCTTT.

V gene TRBV5-1 combines with J gene TRBJ2-7, with 8 bases fitting TRBD1. CDR3 size: 15 residues. Per germline, CDR1 SGHRS and CDR2 YFSETQ. The ends lost 0 bases at V and 4 bases at J; junction bases unmatched: 6. The CDR3 nucleotides read TGCGCCAGCAGCTTGGGGCAGGGGGCGCAATACGAGCAGTACTTC. Encoded protein: CASSLGQGAQYEQYF.

This clone was detected once. The genes are TRBV29-1 and TRBJ2-7, with D hard to call. The CDR3 is made up of 12 amino acids. Germline V gene sequence: CDR1 SQVTM, CDR2 ANQGSEA. Trimming took 3 bases from V and 5 from J, leaving 11 bases between them. The CDR3 DNA sequence: TGCAGCGTTGATGGCAACGGGCACGAGCAGTACTTC. This sequence encodes CSVDGNGHEQYF.

This chain uses TRBV7-8 with TRBJ1-5; maybe TRBD1 (5 bases). From germline, CDR1 is SGHVS and CDR2 FQNEAQ. The V gene lost 5 bases and the J gene lost 6 bases, with 11 bases spanning the gap. The length of the CDR3 is 13 residues. This CDR3 reads CASSARGGQPQHF. The CDR3 nucleotides are TGTGCCAGCAGCGCCCGGGGGGGTCAGCCCCAGCATTTT.

The chain is built from TRBV7-8 and TRBJ2-7, with 10 bases aligning to TRBD2. Germline assignment: CDR1 SGHVS and CDR2 FQNEAQ. There are 15 residues in the CDR3. J was trimmed by 2 bases and V by 2 bases; bases with no gene match: 3. As DNA, the CDR3 is TGTGCCAGCAGCTTACTAACTAGCGGGACCTACGAGCAGTACTTC. It encodes CASSLLTSGTYEQYF.

This chain joins TRBV18 and TRBJ2-3; D is ambiguous. The V end was cut by 4 bases, the J end by 6 bases, with 17 bases between. This CDR3 contains 15 residues. Germline V gives CDR1 KGHSH, CDR2 LQKENI. CDR3 region: CASSRETVSHDTQYF. The CDR3, as DNA: TGTGCCAGCTCACGCGAAACCGTCAGCCACGATACGCAGTATTTT. Combining the CDR3 with reference TRBV18 and TRBJ2-3 gives the whole variable domain NAGVMQNPRHLVRRRGQEARLRCSPMKGHSHVYWYRQLPEEGLKFMVYLQKENIIDESGMPKERFSAEFPKEGPSILRIQQVVRGDSAAYFCASSRETVSHDTQYFGPGTRLTVL.